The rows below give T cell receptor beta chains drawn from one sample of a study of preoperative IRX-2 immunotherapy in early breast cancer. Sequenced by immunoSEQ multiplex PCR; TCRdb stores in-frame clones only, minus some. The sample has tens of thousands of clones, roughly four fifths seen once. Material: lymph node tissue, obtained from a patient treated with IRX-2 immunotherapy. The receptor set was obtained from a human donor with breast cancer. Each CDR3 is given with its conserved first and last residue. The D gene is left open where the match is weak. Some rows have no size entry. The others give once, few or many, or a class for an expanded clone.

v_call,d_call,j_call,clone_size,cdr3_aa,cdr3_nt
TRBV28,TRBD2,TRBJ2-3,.,CASSLAGGPGDTQYF,TGTGCCAGCAGTTTAGCGGGAGGGCCTGGAGATACGCAGTATTTT
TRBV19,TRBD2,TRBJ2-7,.,CASSTSGGPRYF,TGTGCCAGTAGTACTAGCGGGGGGCCCCGGTACTTC
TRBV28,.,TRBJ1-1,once,CASSNWVTEAFF,TGTGCCAGCAGTAATTGGGTCACTGAAGCTTTCTTT
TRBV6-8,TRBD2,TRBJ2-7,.,CASSRQTSGYYEQYF,TGTGCCAGCAGCCGACAGACTAGCGGATACTACGAGCAGTACTTC
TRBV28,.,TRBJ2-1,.,CASSLGPYNEQFF,TGTGCCAGCAGTTTGGGACCTTACAATGAGCAGTTCTTC
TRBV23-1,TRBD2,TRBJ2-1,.,CASSQVAGDRLREQFF,TGCGCCAGCAGCCAAGTAGCGGGAGATCGTCTTCGGGAGCAGTTCTTC
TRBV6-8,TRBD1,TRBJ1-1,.,CASSYRGDRNTEAFF,TGTGCCAGCAGTTACAGGGGGGACAGAAACACTGAAGCTTTCTTT
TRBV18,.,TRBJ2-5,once,CASSPLTGQETQYF,TGTGCCAGCTCACCACTGACAGGCCAAGAGACCCAGTACTTC
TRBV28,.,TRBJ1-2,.,CAVRPTNYGYTF,TGTGCCGTTCGGCCAACTAACTATGGCTACACCTTC
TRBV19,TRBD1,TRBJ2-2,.,CASSHQGADGELFF,TGTGCCAGTAGCCACCAGGGGGCTGACGGGGAGCTGTTTTTT
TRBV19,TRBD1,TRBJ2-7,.,CASTDRGHEQYF,TGTGCCAGTACGGACAGGGGCCACGAGCAGTACTTC
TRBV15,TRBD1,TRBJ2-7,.,CATSTSDRFGEQYF,TGTGCCACCAGCACCTCGGACAGGTTTGGCGAGCAGTACTTC
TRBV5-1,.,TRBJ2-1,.,CASSPRSSYNEQFF,TGCGCCAGCAGCCCACGGAGCTCCTACAATGAGCAGTTCTTC
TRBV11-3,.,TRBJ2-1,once,CASSQLFGGSNNEQFF,TGTGCCAGCAGCCAATTATTCGGGGGTTCGAACAATGAGCAGTTCTTC
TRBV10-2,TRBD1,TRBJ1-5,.,CASGGQDNQPQHF,TGCGCCAGCGGGGGACAGGACAATCAGCCCCAGCATTTT
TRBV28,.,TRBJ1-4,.,CASTRAGANEKLFF,TGTGCCAGCACCCGGGCAGGGGCTAATGAAAAACTGTTTTTT
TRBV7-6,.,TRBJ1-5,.,CASSQGHGNQPQHF,TGTGCCAGCAGCCAGGGACACGGCAATCAGCCCCAGCATTTT
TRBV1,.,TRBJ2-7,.,CASSQFRVAGEQYF,TGCGCCAGCAGCCAGTTTCGAGTAGCGGGGGAGCAGTACTTC
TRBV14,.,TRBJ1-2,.,CASSKGLQYGYTF,TGTGCCAGCAGCAAGGGACTGCAGTATGGCTACACCTTC
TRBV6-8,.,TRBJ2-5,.,CASSYRRNQETQYF,TGTGCCAGCAGTTACAGGAGGAACCAAGAGACCCAGTACTTC
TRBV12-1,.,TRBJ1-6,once,CASSFGSQGGGNSPLHF,TGTGCCAGCAGCTTTGGATCCCAAGGGGGGGGGAATTCACCCCTCCACTTT
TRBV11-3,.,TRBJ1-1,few,CASRPGLQNTEAFF,TGTGCCAGCAGACCGGGACTCCAGAACACTGAAGCTTTCTTT
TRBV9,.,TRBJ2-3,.,CASRGETDTQYF,TGTGCCAGCAGGGGGGAGACAGATACGCAGTATTTT
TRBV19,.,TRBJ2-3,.,CASSMEVTDTQYF,TGTGCCAGTAGTATGGAGGTCACAGATACGCAGTATTTT
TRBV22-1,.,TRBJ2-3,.,CASSQLAGTDTQYF,TGTGCCAGCAGTCAACTAGCGGGGACAGATACGCAGTATTTT
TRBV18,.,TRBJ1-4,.,CASSLGTESEKLFF,TGTGCCAGCTCACTGGGGACTGAGTCTGAAAAACTGTTTTTT
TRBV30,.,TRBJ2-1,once,CAWGGPGPNEQFF,TGTGCCTGGGGGGGTCCAGGGCCCAATGAGCAGTTCTTC
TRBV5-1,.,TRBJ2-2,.,CASSSPRGDTGELFF,TGCGCCAGCAGCTCCCCCAGGGGTGACACCGGGGAGCTGTTTTTT
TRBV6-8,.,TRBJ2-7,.,CASSYPIGRGGRPSYEQYF,TGTGCCAGCAGTTACCCCATAGGCAGAGGGGGGAGACCTTCTTACGAGCAGTACTTC
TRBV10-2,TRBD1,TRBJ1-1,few,CANIRRDRGTEAFF,TGCGCCAACATACGCCGGGACAGGGGTACTGAAGCTTTCTTT
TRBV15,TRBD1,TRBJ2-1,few,CATSRGDSGSYNEQFF,TGTGCCACCAGCAGAGGGGACAGTGGCTCCTACAATGAGCAGTTCTTC
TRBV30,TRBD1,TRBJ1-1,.,CAWSVGNRGTTEAFF,TGTGCCTGGAGTGTTGGGAACAGGGGGACCACTGAAGCTTTCTTT
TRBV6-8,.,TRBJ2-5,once,CANRGGRREQETQYF,TGTGCCAACCGAGGGGGGCGTCGGGAACAAGAGACCCAGTACTTC
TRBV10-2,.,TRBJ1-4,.,CASSGGGLDEKLFF,TGCGCCAGCAGCGGCGGGGGTTTGGATGAAAAACTGTTTTTT
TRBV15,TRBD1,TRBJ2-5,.,CATSSGQGGETQYF,TGTGCCACCAGCAGTGGACAGGGCGGGGAGACCCAGTACTTC
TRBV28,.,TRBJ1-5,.,CATRGGAEQPQHF,TGTGCCACCCGCGGGGGGGCGGAACAGCCCCAGCATTTT
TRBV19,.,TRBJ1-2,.,CASSRAGPGGAGGYTF,TGTGCCAGTAGTCGCGCCGGGCCTGGAGGAGCTGGTGGCTACACCTTC
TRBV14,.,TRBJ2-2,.,CASSQISGELFF,TGTGCCAGCAGCCAAATCAGCGGGGAGCTGTTTTTT
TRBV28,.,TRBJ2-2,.,CASITSAGELFF,TGTGCCAGCATTACCTCGGCCGGGGAGCTGTTTTTT
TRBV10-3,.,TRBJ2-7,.,CASQNRGGEQYF,TGTGCCAGCCAAAACAGGGGAGGTGAGCAGTACTTC
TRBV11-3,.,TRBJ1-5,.,CASSAPQERGEPQHF,TGTGCCAGCAGCGCCCCTCAGGAGAGGGGGGAGCCCCAGCATTTT
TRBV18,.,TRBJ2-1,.,CASSPLSAFNEQFF,TGTGCCAGCTCACCACTCTCGGCTTTCAATGAGCAGTTCTTC
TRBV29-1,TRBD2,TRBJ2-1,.,CSAPSGRIGGSYNEQFF,TGCAGCGCCCCTAGCGGGAGGATCGGGGGCTCCTACAATGAGCAGTTCTTC
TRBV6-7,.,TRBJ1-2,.,CASSKGSGNYGYTF,TGTGCCAGCAGCAAGGGGAGCGGTAACTATGGCTACACCTTC
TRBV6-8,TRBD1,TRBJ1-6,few,CASRITGVRSPLHF,TGTGCCAGCAGGATCACAGGGGTTAGGTCACCCCTCCACTTT
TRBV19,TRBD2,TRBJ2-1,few,CASSEGDGRENEQFF,TGTGCCAGTAGTGAGGGAGACGGGCGGGAGAATGAGCAGTTCTTC
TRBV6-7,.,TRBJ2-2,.,CASSYSRRTSTGELFF,TGTGCCAGCAGTTACTCGAGAAGAACCAGCACCGGGGAGCTGTTTTTT
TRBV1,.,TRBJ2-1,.,CASSQPGRGEGEQFF,TGCGCCAGCAGCCAACCGGGACGGGGCGAAGGTGAGCAGTTCTTC
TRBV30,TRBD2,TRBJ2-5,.,CAWLGLASQTQYF,TGTGCCTGGTTGGGACTAGCCAGCCAGACCCAGTACTTC
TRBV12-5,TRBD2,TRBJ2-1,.,CASGLDPSGGPAYNEQFF,TGTGCTAGTGGTTTGGATCCTAGCGGGGGGCCAGCCTACAATGAGCAGTTCTTC
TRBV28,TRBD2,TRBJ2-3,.,CASSTTAGLVTDTQYF,TGTGCCAGCAGTACTACAGCGGGGCTCGTCACAGATACGCAGTATTTT
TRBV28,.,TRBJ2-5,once,CASSSTRQKQETQYF,TGTGCCAGCAGTTCGACTCGACAGAAACAAGAGACCCAGTACTTC
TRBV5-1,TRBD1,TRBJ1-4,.,CASSLGQGAGEKLFF,TGCGCCAGCAGCTTGGGACAGGGGGCCGGGGAAAAACTGTTTTTT
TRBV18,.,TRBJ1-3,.,CASSPGVTPGNTIYF,TGTGCCAGCTCACCAGGTGTAACCCCTGGAAACACCATATATTTT
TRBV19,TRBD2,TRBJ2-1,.,CASSPSGSSYNEQFF,TGTGCCAGTTCTCCCAGCGGGAGCTCCTACAATGAGCAGTTCTTC
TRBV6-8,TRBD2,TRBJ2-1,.,CAIKKREADEQFF,TGTGCCATCAAGAAGCGGGAGGCGGATGAGCAGTTCTTC
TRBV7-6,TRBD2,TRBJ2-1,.,CASSLYSGRALNEQFF,TGTGCCAGCAGCTTATACAGCGGGAGGGCCCTCAATGAGCAGTTCTTC